Following are 9 T cell receptor beta chains from one sample sequenced in a study of somatic mutations in cytotoxic T cells in rheumatoid arthritis. Produced via immunoSEQ multiplex PCR; TCRdb's table is partial and in-frame only. The table includes 20,000 to 25,000 clones, approximately 86% detected once. Input material: CD8+ T cells sorted from blood. These TCRs come from a woman in her fifties or sixties in good health.

The genes are TRBV6-1 and TRBJ1-3, with D tentatively TRBD1 (5 bases). Deletions cut 6 bases from V and 0 bases from J, with 9 bases between. This CDR3 is built from 14 residues. Germline values: CDR1 MNHNS, CDR2 SASEGT. CDR3 nucleotides: TGTGCCAGCAGCCCGGACATCTCTGGAAACACCATATATTTT. Amino acid sequence: CASSPDISGNTIYF.

The chain recombines TRBV5-3 with TRBJ1-4; D gene ambiguous. TRBV5-3 is an open reading frame, and its role is uncertain. V was trimmed by 2 bases and J by 0 bases, leaving 14 bases between them. This CDR3 is built from 17 residues. As DNA, the CDR3 is TGTGCCAGAAGCTTTCTCCAGAACAGTGCAACTAATGAAAAACTGTTTTTT. Its protein product is CARSFLQNSATNEKLFF.

This chain connects TRBV13 to TRBJ1-1; perhaps TRBD1 as D (6 bases). Germline V gives CDR1 PRHDT, CDR2 FYEKMQ (reference sequence). Between the trimmed V and J ends, which lost 5 bases and 5 bases, there was a span of 21 bases. The CDR3 consists of 16 residues. The CDR3 bases are TGTGCCAGCAGCCCCACACCGGGGGCGGAGGGAACTGAAGCTTTCTTT. Protein product: CASSPTPGAEGTEAFF.

This chain uses TRBV6-5 with TRBJ2-3; D not resolved. CDR1 and CDR2 from the germline V gene are MNHEY and SVGAGI. The CDR3 is made up of 13 amino acids. The V end was cut by 3 bases, the J end by 0 bases, with 4 bases between. The CDR3, as DNA: TGTGCCAGCAGTTATTTGAGCACAGATACGCAGTATTTT. It yields the protein CASSYLSTDTQYF.

This chain joins TRBV5-8 and TRBJ2-7; tentatively, D is TRBD1 (5 bases). Trimming removed 4 bases at V and 6 bases at J, with 14 bases between. The germline gives CDR1 SGHTS, CDR2 YDEGEE. The CDR3 has 13 amino acids. CDR3 DNA: TGTGCCAGCAGCCCAGGACACCTCTCCGAGCAGTACTTC. Protein sequence: CASSPGHLSEQYF.

The rearrangement uses TRBV5-6 and TRBJ1-6; 9 bases line up with TRBD1. V gave up 4 bases and J gave up 6 bases; unmatched junction bases: 2. The CDR3 has 14 amino acids. Germline lookup yields CDR1 SGHDT and CDR2 YYEEEE. CDR3 DNA: TGTGCCAGCAGCCAGACAGGGGGTAATTCACCCCTCCACTTT. This sequence encodes CASSQTGGNSPLHF.

CDR3 nucleotides: TGTGCCAGCAGCTTAATGGGGTTTGAGTACGAGCAGTACTTC. As protein: CASSLMGFEYEQYF. The chain links TRBV11-2 to TRBJ2-7; D remains ambiguous. CDR1 is SGHAT, CDR2 FQNNGV, per germline. The V end lost 2 bases, the J end lost 4 bases, and 12 bases lay between the germline ends. The CDR3 runs 14 residues.

J is TRBJ1-1 and V is TRBV4-3, with D tentatively TRBD1 (5 bases). Trimming left V 1 base short and J 7 bases short, with 10 bases between. This CDR3 is 13 amino acids long. The germline CDR1 and CDR2 sequences are LGHNA and YSLEER. The CDR3 DNA follows: TGCGCCAGCAGCCAAGTAGGGGATCGTGAAGCTTTCTTT. This translates into CASSQVGDREAFF.

The sample holds a few counts of this clone. The genes are TRBV9 and TRBJ1-2; 7 bases are shared with TRBD1. Germline V CDR1 and CDR2: SGDLS, YYNGEE. The CDR3 contains 16 residues. V was pared by 4 bases and J by 4 bases, with 13 bases of the junction left unmatched. The CDR3 DNA reads as TGTGCCAGCAGCCCAGGGGGGAAGGCATCCTCCTATGGCTACACCTTC. Protein sequence: CASSPGGKASSYGYTF.